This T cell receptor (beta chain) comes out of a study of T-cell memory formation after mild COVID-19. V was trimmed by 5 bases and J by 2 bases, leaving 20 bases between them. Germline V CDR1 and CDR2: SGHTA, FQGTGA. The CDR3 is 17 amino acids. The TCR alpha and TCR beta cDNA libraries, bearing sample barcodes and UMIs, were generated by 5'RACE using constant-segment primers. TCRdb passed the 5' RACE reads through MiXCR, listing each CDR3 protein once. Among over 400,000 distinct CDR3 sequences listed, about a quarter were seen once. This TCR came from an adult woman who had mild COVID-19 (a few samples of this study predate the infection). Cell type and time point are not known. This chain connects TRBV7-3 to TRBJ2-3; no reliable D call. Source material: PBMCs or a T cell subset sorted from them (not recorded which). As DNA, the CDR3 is TGTGCCAGCAGCCGCAGTTTGGGCCTCGACCCCACAGATACGCAGTATTTT. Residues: CASSRSLGLDPTDTQYF.